This is a list of T cell receptor beta chains from one sample in a study of radiotherapy plus CTLA-4 blockade in lung cancer. The assay was immunoSEQ multiplex PCR, and TCRdb's table has in-frame clones only and misses some. The sample has 80,000 to 100,000 clones, 60% to 75% seen once. Sequenced material: peripheral blood, taken from a patient treated with radiotherapy plus ipilimumab. These receptors came from a human donor with non-small cell lung cancer who had a partial response to radiotherapy plus ipilimumab. Some clones in this sample may be carry-over from other donors' samples. Both conserved end residues are part of each CDR3. A D gene is named only where the DNA matches it firmly.

CDR3 protein: CASSPSSGRNGQETQYF; D gene: TRBD2; J gene: TRBJ2-5; V gene: TRBV6-9
CDR3 protein: CASSKQGLAGEESGELFF; D gene: TRBD2; J gene: TRBJ2-2; V gene: TRBV9
CDR3 protein: CASSSPGGADTEAFF; D gene: -; J gene: TRBJ1-1; V gene: TRBV28
CDR3 protein: CASSPGLMGNQPQHF; D gene: -; J gene: TRBJ1-5; V gene: TRBV7-9
CDR3 protein: CASSLAQGFGQETQYF; D gene: -; J gene: TRBJ2-5; V gene: TRBV7-8
CDR3 protein: CASSRQGARNEQFF; D gene: TRBD1; J gene: TRBJ2-1; V gene: TRBV28
CDR3 protein: CASSPGGWAGASYEQYF; D gene: -; J gene: TRBJ2-7; V gene: TRBV28
CDR3 protein: CASSVGTTNGPDTQYF; D gene: -; J gene: TRBJ2-3; V gene: TRBV9
CDR3 protein: CASSLAKTEYEQYF; D gene: -; J gene: TRBJ2-7; V gene: TRBV7-6
CDR3 protein: CASKGVPLNTGELFF; D gene: -; J gene: TRBJ2-2; V gene: TRBV19
CDR3 protein: CASSQTRGGGSSYNEQFF; D gene: -; J gene: TRBJ2-1; V gene: TRBV4-1
CDR3 protein: CASQTGGNTGELFF; D gene: TRBD2; J gene: TRBJ2-2; V gene: TRBV2
CDR3 protein: CASRAGQGDTEAFF; D gene: TRBD1; J gene: TRBJ1-1; V gene: TRBV5-1
CDR3 protein: CASSLTGGTPHSYNEQFF; D gene: TRBD1; J gene: TRBJ2-1; V gene: TRBV28
CDR3 protein: CASNPGTTNQPQHF; D gene: -; J gene: TRBJ1-5; V gene: TRBV19
CDR3 protein: CASTLRGPGELFF; D gene: TRBD1; J gene: TRBJ2-2; V gene: TRBV13
CDR3 protein: CATDLPGLAENYEQYF; D gene: TRBD2; J gene: TRBJ2-7; V gene: TRBV2
CDR3 protein: CASSLRRKNTEAFF; D gene: -; J gene: TRBJ1-1; V gene: TRBV28
CDR3 protein: CASGRNYEQYF; D gene: -; J gene: TRBJ2-7; V gene: TRBV28
CDR3 protein: CASTIPGRRANTEAFF; D gene: -; J gene: TRBJ1-1; V gene: TRBV19
CDR3 protein: CASSSRDRGAPEAFF; D gene: -; J gene: TRBJ1-1; V gene: TRBV6-1
CDR3 protein: CASSYRTTSSYNSPLHF; D gene: -; J gene: TRBJ1-6; V gene: TRBV11-2
CDR3 protein: CASSRLQGFGYGYTF; D gene: TRBD1; J gene: TRBJ1-2; V gene: TRBV4-1
CDR3 protein: CASSAATGGSYNEQFF; D gene: TRBD1; J gene: TRBJ2-1; V gene: TRBV11-3
CDR3 protein: CASMASGFYEQYF; D gene: TRBD2; J gene: -; V gene: TRBV28
CDR3 protein: CASTYGPPPSYEQYF; D gene: -; J gene: TRBJ2-7; V gene: TRBV2
CDR3 protein: CASSYGRDSSGNTIYF; D gene: TRBD1; J gene: TRBJ1-3; V gene: TRBV6-5
CDR3 protein: CASSQELQAYSPLHF; D gene: -; J gene: TRBJ1-6; V gene: TRBV5-4
CDR3 protein: CAISDPGYGYGYTF; D gene: -; J gene: TRBJ1-2; V gene: TRBV10-3
CDR3 protein: CASSLTGITRNEQFF; D gene: TRBD1; J gene: TRBJ2-1; V gene: TRBV5-1
CDR3 protein: CASSLVRPPGANVLTF; D gene: -; J gene: TRBJ2-6; V gene: TRBV5-8